This TCR beta chain is from a study of blood T cell repertoires in COVID-19. The overall study: Sites across the United States, Italy and Spain contributed samples from acute and convalescent COVID-19.

This CDR3 has 13 residues. Germline V lookup: CDR1 MNHEY, CDR2 SMNVEV (reference sequence). V lost 5 bases, J lost 2 bases, and 2 bases stayed unmatched. This table comes from immunoSEQ multiplex PCR, and its TCRdb copy is limited to in-frame clones, with some not included. The sample carries around 370,000 clones, 75% to 90% recorded once. Seattle participants joined during active infection and were tracked over time. This clonotype was sampled from a woman aged 50 to 65 with COVID-19, enrolled during active disease. The material sequenced was peripheral blood. This chain links TRBV27 with TRBJ2-7, with TRBD1 matching over 8 bases. As DNA, the CDR3 is TGTGCCAGCAGTCCGGGACAGGCCTACGAGCAGTACTTC. This gives the protein CASSPGQAYEQYF.